This T cell receptor beta chain was sequenced during a study of control samples from healthy donors and cancer patients. Using immunoSEQ multiplex PCR, the repertoire was profiled, and TCRdb retains in-frame clones only, with some absent. Among tens of thousands of clones, more than 70% were seen once, and the ten largest hold roughly 13%. Remarks on this clone: An end of the junction differs from the germline gene, which may be a read error.

The CDR3 has 17 residues. Germline V CDR1 and CDR2: ENHRY, SYGVKD. V gene TRBV10-3 combines with J gene TRBJ2-1; maybe TRBD1 (9 bases). The source of this sequence is a woman aged 60-70 years with lung cancer. The specimen sequenced was PBMCs. The CDR3 bases are TGTCCCATCCGTGCGGGGGGCGGGGGGACAGGGTCGAATGAGCAGTTCTTC. Protein sequence: CPIRAGGGGTGSNEQFF.